The clone carrying this T cell receptor (beta chain) came up a few times. The antigen remains unidentified. TCRdb fed the RT-PCR reads into MiXCR, producing one record per CDR3 protein. The sample includes some 570,000 distinct CDR3 sequences, approximately 11% of them seen just once. CDR1 is MNHEY and CDR2 is SVGEGT in the germline V gene. The trim removed 7 bases at V and 0 bases at J, leaving 15 bases unmatched. CDR3 length equals 17 residues. These data originate in a study of response to subunit inactivated influenza vaccine. Study-wide findings and caveats: The authors offered the suggestion that each seasonal influenza vaccination recruits few new T cells.

In addition, the sample was reused for a study of T cells expressing NK-cell markers. That paper states: UMIs accompanied the 5'RACE template switching by which TCR beta cDNA was made. Seven of the eight sequenced donors were classified as HCMV-seropositive, and one was classified as seronegative. With an anti-gamma-delta TCR antibody, sorting in several experiments was kept to alpha-beta TCR T cells. Whether expanded NKG2C-expressing T cell clones recognize HCMV is unknown.

Sequences were derived from PBMCs from blood, sampled on the day of vaccination. The genes are TRBV6-2 or TRBV6-3 and TRBJ2-7, with 7 positions matching TRBD1. The clonotype was recovered from a man between 45 and 60 years old who received an inactivated influenza vaccine. CDR3 in amino acids: CASTPGQTLLSSYEQYF. Here the CDR3 DNA reads TGTGCCAGCACCCCGGGACAGACGTTATTGAGCTCCTACGAGCAGTACTTC.